Listed below are T cell receptor beta chains from one sample, sequenced in a study of multiple sclerosis patients with progressive multifocal leukoencephalopathy. Measured with immunoSEQ multiplex PCR; TCRdb has only the in-frame clones, and not every one. The table has under 35,000 clones, about nine tenths seen once. The specimen comprised PBMCs, sampled from a patient treated with natalizumab. The source of these receptors is a woman in her thirties or forties with progressive multifocal leukoencephalopathy. Each CDR3 is given with its conserved first and last residue. The D gene is left open where the match is weak.

d_call v_call cdr3_aa
. TRBV19 CASSIEGGIRVTF
. TRBV6-6 CASRLGGRSADEQFF
TRBD2 TRBV4-1 CASSHLWRGGNNEQFF
. TRBV6-5 CAGDGDYEQYF
. TRBV19 CASSMQAGILTNEKLFF
TRBD1 TRBV5-1 CASSTRDSGYQETQYF
TRBD1 TRBV9 CASSVGQGQNYEQYF
. TRBV6-1 CASSGTAGDTQYF
. TRBV6-4 CATSPAGEYTGELFF
. TRBV11-3 CAIGALGRGTDTQYF
TRBD1 TRBV5-6 CASSLGTGGGYTF
TRBD1 TRBV18 CASSPGQGPSGANVLTF
TRBD1 TRBV19 CASSMSGTGAVNGQFF
. TRBV30 CAWRQDRAGSYGYTF
TRBD1 TRBV6-4 CASSAGTGGYNEQFF
TRBD1 TRBV7-8 CASSRQGAYEQYF
. TRBV4-2 CASSHTNKDLRLFMNTEAFF
. TRBV10-1 CASRPHSEGSRAFF
. TRBV6-1 CASSALGEGETQYF
. TRBV7-2 CASSSTSTDTQYF
. TRBV5-1 CASSLGFGGNTEAFF
TRBD1 TRBV5-1 CASGNGQANSYEQYF
. TRBV2 CASSEALGKGANVLTF
. TRBV11-2 CASSPWDDGNEQYF
TRBD1 TRBV6-1 CASRPTGSDEQYF
TRBD1 TRBV19 CASSMDRAVTGELFF
. TRBV6-1 CASSAFTTGQQFF
TRBD1 TRBV7-3 CASSLTDRGIDTQYF
. TRBV7-9 CASTPGLHPDNEQFF
. TRBV19 CASSPAGDKTYEQYF
TRBD1 TRBV28 CASSAFLGQGGGYTF
. TRBV6-5 CASRGGGDYGYTF
TRBD1 TRBV5-4 CASSTGQPVKNTEAFF
TRBD1 TRBV28 CASSATGKSTEAFF
TRBD2 TRBV6-6 CASSNFGTSGIYEQFF
TRBD2 TRBV7-2 CASSSPLAGGTDTQYF
TRBD1 TRBV5-6 CASSLTTGGRANEKLFF